This T cell receptor beta chain emerged from a study of cytomegalovirus exposure and HLA in healthy donors. Study summary: HLA-typed donors were the source of 83 million or so unique TCRs, which an early data release held. Study-wide results and limits: It was likely that a cluster of highly shared sequence variants was a sequencing artifact. Because they were indistinguishable, some V segments, including TRBV6-2 and TRBV6-3, were excluded.

Donors were ostensibly healthy at sampling, although undocumented immune exposures were probable. The PCR contained 60 Vbeta and 13 Jbeta primers. Assay: immunoSEQ multiplex PCR; the TCRdb copy retains only in-frame clones and omits some. The sample has approximately 150,000 clones, around four fifths seen once. This clone appeared a single time. Its matching antigen is unknown. Trimming took 3 bases from V and 4 from J; bases not matched to a gene: 5. Per the germline V gene, CDR1 is SGHAT and CDR2 is FQNNGV. The CDR3 totals 14 residues. The V and J genes are TRBV11-2 and TRBJ1-1; 7 bases line up with TRBD1. Source material: PBMCs. This clonotype originated in a male donor in good health and CMV-seropositive. The CDR3 here is CASSFDREVTEAFF. The CDR3 region has the DNA TGTGCCAGCAGCTTCGACAGGGAGGTCACTGAAGCTTTCTTT.